This TCR beta chain was sequenced in a study of blood T cell repertoires in COVID-19. The wider study: Samples representing acute and convalescent COVID-19 were sourced from the United States, Italy and Spain. PBMCs, B-cell-depleted T cells, or T cells provided the cDNA or gDNA that made up the material.

Original processing methods: Amplification from reference gene primers served as the basis for estimated nucleated cell counts. TCRdb keeps only in-frame clones here, not all; method: immunoSEQ multiplex PCR. That table supplies the V and J calls and clone size; D and trimming were determined from the DNA. This table holds approximately 120,000 clones, 80% to 90% found once. From germline, CDR1 is SGDLS and CDR2 YYNGEE. The CDR3 has 16 residues. The V end lost 4 bases, the J end lost 5 bases, and 19 bases lay between the germline ends. Sequenced input: peripheral blood. This chain joins TRBV9 and TRBJ2-1; tentative D call: TRBD1 (6 bases). This TCR was sampled from a woman older than 75 with active or convalescent COVID-19. CDR3 bases: TGTGCCAGCAGCATGGGGGCCGGGACGATAGACAATGAGCAGTTCTTC. Translating gives CASSMGAGTIDNEQFF. The complete variable domain, with remaining parts taken from reference TRBV9 and TRBJ2-1, reads DSGVTQTPKHLITATGQRVTLRCSPRSGDLSVYWYQQSLDQGLQFLIQYYNGEERAKGNILERFSAQQFPDLHSELNLSSLELGDSALYFCASSMGAGTIDNEQFFGPGTRLTVL.